These 4 T cell receptor beta chains share one sample of origin, sequenced in a study of shared clonotypes between healthy human individuals. Sequenced by immunoSEQ multiplex PCR; TCRdb stores in-frame clones only, minus some. Among 1,500,000 or so clones listed, over 95% were seen once. The sequencing sample was made of naive CD4+ T cells sorted from blood. Described subset: CD45RA+ positively selected. All receptors derive from a man between 25 and 39 years old in good health.

This clone was picked up one time. The rearrangement uses TRBV18 and TRBJ2-5, with D maybe TRBD2 (6 bases). Germline CDR1 is KGHSH and CDR2 is LQKENI. The CDR3 runs to 14 residues. Trimming took 3 bases from V and 6 from J, leaving 14 bases between them. As DNA, the CDR3 is TGTGCCAGCTCACCGGGAGGCAGTACCCAGACCCAGTACTTC. This sequence encodes CASSPGGSTQTQYF.

As to this clone: The same CDR3 also results from other DNA sequences found in this sample. The rearrangement links TRBV15 to TRBJ2-7, with 7 bases fitting TRBD1. The trim removed 1 base at V and 0 bases at J, leaving 3 bases unmatched. Germline CDR1 is LNHNV and CDR2 is YYDKDF (reference sequence). CDR3 length equals 15 residues. The chain's CDR3 is CATSRGRDSSYEQYF. The CDR3 coding sequence is TGTGCCACCAGCAGAGGCCGGGACAGCTCCTACGAGCAGTACTTC.

Worth noting for this clone: Other DNA sequences in the same sample also yield this CDR3. This chain links TRBV5-1 with TRBJ2-5; 9 nucleotides align to TRBD2. The CDR3 has 15 residues. Per the germline V gene, CDR1 is SGHRS and CDR2 is YFSETQ. Trimming took 0 bases from V and 2 from J; bases not matched to a gene: 2. The CDR3 region has the DNA TGCGCCAGCAGCTTGGGGCTAGCGGGACAAGAGACCCAGTACTTC. This encodes CASSLGLAGQETQYF.

The chain combines TRBV5-4 with TRBJ2-7, with 9 bases fitting TRBD1. Germline-derived CDR1 and CDR2 are SGHNT and YYREEE (reference sequence). The CDR3 covers 15 residues. The V gene end was trimmed by 2 bases and the J gene end by 6 bases; junction bases not matched to a gene: 9. The CDR3 nucleotides are TGTGCCAGCAGCTTACAAGGGACAGGGCCGAGCGAGCAGTACTTC. Its protein product is CASSLQGTGPSEQYF.